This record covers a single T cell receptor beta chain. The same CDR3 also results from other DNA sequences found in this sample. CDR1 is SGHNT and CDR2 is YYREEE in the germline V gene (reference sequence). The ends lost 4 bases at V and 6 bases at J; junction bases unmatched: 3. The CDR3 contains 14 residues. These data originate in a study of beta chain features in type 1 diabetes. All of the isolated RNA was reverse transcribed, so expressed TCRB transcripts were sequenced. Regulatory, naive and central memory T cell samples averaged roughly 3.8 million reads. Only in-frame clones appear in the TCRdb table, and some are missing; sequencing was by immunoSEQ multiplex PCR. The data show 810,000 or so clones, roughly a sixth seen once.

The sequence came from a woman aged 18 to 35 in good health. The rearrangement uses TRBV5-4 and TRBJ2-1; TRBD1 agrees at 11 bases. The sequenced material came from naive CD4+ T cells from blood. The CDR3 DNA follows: TGTGCCAGCAGCGGGGGACAGGGGGGCAATGAGCAGTTCTTC. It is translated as CASSGGQGGNEQFF.